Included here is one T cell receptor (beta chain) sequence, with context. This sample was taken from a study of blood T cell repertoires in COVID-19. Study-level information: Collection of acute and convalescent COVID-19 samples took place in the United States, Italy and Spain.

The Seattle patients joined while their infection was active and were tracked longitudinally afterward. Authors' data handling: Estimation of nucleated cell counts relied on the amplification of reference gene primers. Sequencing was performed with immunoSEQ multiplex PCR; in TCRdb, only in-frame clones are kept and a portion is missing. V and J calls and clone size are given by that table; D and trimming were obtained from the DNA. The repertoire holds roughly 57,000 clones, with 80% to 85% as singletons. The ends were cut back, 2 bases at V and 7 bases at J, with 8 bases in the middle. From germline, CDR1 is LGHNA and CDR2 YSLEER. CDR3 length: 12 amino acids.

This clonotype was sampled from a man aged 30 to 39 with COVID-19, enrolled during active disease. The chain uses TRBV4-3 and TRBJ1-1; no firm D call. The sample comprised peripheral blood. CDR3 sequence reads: CASSQNRHEAFF. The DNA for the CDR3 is TGCGCCAGCAGCCAAAACAGACATGAAGCTTTCTTT.